This TCR beta chain was retrieved from a study of shared clonotypes between healthy human individuals. Study details: Samples came from a couple of female and a few male donors aged 18 to 49.

Overall study findings and caveats: Estimated richness was generally greater in naive than memory subsets.

CD45RA+ naive and CD45RA-negative memory subsets were separated from CD4+ cells. Points on this clone: Its target is unknown. The same CDR3 is also encoded by other DNA sequences in this sample.

Some clones are missing from TCRdb's copy, which holds only in-frame ones; the method was immunoSEQ multiplex PCR. In the table there are 2 million to 2.5 million clones, 85% to 95% of which are singletons. This clonotype originated in a man in his late teens or twenties in good health. Some clones in this sample may be carry-over from other donors' samples. The sample comprised naive CD4+ T cells from PBMCs. Subset noted: CD45RA+ positively selected.

CDR3 region: CASSPTGSYNEQFF. Here the CDR3 DNA reads TGTGCCAGCTCACCAACGGGATCCTACAATGAGCAGTTCTTC. V gene TRBV18 combines with J gene TRBJ2-1; D is possibly TRBD2 (5 bases). The CDR3 covers 14 residues. Looked up from germline, CDR1 is KGHSH and CDR2 is LQKENI. Trimming stripped 2 bases from V and 1 base from J, with 6 bases between.